The sequence of this T cell receptor beta chain was determined in a study of CD8 T cells in Susac syndrome. The germline gives CDR1 SQVTM, CDR2 ANQGSEA. Trimming removed 3 bases from V and 4 bases from J, with 12 bases in between. The CDR3 extends over 13 amino acids. This clonotype was seen more than once but under ten times. When the RNA was reverse transcribed, random hexamers were used with an input of 0.5 to 1 ug. It was immunoSEQ multiplex PCR that amplified TCR beta CDR3 across 54 Vbeta and 13 Jbeta. From the immunoSEQ multiplex PCR reads, TCRdb called clonotypes with MiXCR, one entry per CDR3 protein. Found here are some 150,000 distinct CDR3 sequences, 95% to 96% of them singletons; the top ten hold 0.14% to 0.15%. TEMRA cells were enriched by FACS, and CD4+ and CD8+ T cells were negatively isolated.

The source of this sequence is a human donor with multiple sclerosis. The V and J genes are TRBV29-1 and TRBJ2-5, with D tentatively TRBD1 (6 bases). Sequencing input: CD8+ T cells from PBMCs. The CDR3 sequence is CSVDNRDRETQYF. CDR3 DNA sequence: TGCAGCGTTGATAACAGGGACCGAGAGACCCAGTACTTC.